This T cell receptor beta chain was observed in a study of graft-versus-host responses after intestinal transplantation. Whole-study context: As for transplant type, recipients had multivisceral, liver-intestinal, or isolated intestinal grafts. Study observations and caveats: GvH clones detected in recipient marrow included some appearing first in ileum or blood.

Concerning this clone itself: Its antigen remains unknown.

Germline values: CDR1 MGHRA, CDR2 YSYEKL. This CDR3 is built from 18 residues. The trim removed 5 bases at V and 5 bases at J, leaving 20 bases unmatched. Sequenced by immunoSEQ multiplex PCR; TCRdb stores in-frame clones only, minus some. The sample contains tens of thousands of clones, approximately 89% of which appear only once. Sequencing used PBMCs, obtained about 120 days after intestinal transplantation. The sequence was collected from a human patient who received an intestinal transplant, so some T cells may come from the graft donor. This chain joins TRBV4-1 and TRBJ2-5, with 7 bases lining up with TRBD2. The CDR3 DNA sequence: TGCGCCAGCAGCGTTAGTCGTCTCCTAGATAGGGGAGGGGAGACCCAGTACTTC. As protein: CASSVSRLLDRGGETQYF.